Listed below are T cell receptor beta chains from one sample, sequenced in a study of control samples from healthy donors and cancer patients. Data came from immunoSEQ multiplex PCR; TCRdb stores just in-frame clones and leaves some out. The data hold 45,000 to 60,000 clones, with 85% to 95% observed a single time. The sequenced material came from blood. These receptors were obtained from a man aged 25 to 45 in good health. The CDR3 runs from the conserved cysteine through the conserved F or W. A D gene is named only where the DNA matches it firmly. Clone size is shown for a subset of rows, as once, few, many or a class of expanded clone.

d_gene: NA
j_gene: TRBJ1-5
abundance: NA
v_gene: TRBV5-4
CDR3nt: TGTGCCAGCAGCTTGGCGGGGGAACAGCCCCAGCATTTT
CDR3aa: CASSLAGEQPQHF

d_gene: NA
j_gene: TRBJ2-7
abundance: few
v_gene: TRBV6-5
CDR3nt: TGTGCCAGCAGGCAGGGGGGGGGAGCGGGCTACGAGCAGTACTTC
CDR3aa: CASRQGGGAGYEQYF

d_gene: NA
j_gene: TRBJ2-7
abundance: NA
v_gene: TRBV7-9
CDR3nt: TGTGCCAGCAGCGCCGGGAGTTCCTACGAGCAGTACTTC
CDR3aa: CASSAGSSYEQYF

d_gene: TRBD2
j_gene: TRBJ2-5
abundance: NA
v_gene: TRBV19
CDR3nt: TGTGCCAGTAGTAGGGCAGGAGGACTAGCGGGGCAAGAGACCCAGTACTTC
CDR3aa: CASSRAGGLAGQETQYF

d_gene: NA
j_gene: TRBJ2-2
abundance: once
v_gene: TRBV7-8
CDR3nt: TGTGCCAGCAGTCCCGGCGTGGGTCCGTCGAACACCGGGGAGCTGTTTTTT
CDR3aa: CASSPGVGPSNTGELFF

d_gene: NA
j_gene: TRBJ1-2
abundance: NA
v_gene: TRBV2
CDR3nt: TGTGCCAGCAGTGAAGTGAGGGCGGCCTACTATGGCTACACCTTC
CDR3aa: CASSEVRAAYYGYTF

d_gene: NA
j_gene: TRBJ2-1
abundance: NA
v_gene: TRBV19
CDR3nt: TGTGCCAGTAGTATTAACAGTAATGAGCAGTTCTTC
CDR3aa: CASSINSNEQFF

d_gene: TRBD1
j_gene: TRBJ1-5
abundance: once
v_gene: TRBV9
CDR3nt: TGTGCCAGCAGCGTAGGGGACAGGGGGCCTCAGCCCCAGCATTTT
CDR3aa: CASSVGDRGPQPQHF

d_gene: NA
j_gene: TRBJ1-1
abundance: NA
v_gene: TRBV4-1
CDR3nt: TGCGCCAGCAGCCGCAGTATCACAGTGAACACTGAAGCTTTCTTT
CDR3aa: CASSRSITVNTEAFF

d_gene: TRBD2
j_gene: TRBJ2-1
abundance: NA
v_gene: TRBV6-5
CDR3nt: TGTGCCAGCAGTCACCCCCGGTCGGGGGGCAATGAGCAGTTCTTC
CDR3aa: CASSHPRSGGNEQFF

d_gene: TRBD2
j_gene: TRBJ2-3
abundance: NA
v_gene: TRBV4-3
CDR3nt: TGCGCCAGCAGCCCCGGGGGGGGCACAGATACGCAGTATTTT
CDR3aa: CASSPGGGTDTQYF

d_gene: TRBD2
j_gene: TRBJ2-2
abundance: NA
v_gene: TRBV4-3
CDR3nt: TGCGCCAGCAGCCCAGGACTAGCGGGGGGAAGAACCGGGGAGCTGTTTTTT
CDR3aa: CASSPGLAGGRTGELFF

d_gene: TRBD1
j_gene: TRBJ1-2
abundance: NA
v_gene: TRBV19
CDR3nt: TGTGCCAGTAGTTCTGACAGGGGCCGAGGCTACACCTTC
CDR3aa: CASSSDRGRGYTF

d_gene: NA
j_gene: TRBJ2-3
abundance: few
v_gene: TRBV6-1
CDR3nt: TGTGCCAGCAGTGAAGTGGACGGGGCAGATACGCAGTATTTT
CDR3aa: CASSEVDGADTQYF

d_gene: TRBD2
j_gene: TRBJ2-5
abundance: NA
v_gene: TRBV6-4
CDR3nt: TGTGCCAGCAGTGAGGAAGCGGGGGGCCAAGAGACCCAGTACTTC
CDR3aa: CASSEEAGGQETQYF

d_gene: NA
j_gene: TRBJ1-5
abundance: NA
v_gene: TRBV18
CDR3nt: TGTGCCAGCTCACCTCGACGGTATAGCAATCAGCCCCAGCATTTT
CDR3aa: CASSPRRYSNQPQHF

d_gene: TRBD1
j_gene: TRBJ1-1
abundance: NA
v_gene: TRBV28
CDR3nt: TGTGCCAGCAGTTTAAGGGACAGGGGAATTTGGAGCACTGAAGCTTTCTTT
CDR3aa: CASSLRDRGIWSTEAFF

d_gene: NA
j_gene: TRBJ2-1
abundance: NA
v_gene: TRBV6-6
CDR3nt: TGTGCCAGCAGTTTAGACAGTTTACCTCCTTACAATGAGCAGTTCTTC
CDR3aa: CASSLDSLPPYNEQFF

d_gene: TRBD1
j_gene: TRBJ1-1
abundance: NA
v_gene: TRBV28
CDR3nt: TGTGCCAGCAGGGGACAGGGGGAGTCTGAAGCTTTCTTT
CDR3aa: CASRGQGESEAFF

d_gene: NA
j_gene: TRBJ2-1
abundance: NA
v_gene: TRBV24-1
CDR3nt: TGTGCCACCAGTGATCTCGACTGGGGGAGCTCCTACAATGAGCAGTTCTTC
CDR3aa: CATSDLDWGSSYNEQFF

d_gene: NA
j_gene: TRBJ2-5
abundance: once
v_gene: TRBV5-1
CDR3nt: TGCGCCAGCAGCTTGGGTCGGGGCCCCCCGGAGACCCAGTACTTC
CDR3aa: CASSLGRGPPETQYF

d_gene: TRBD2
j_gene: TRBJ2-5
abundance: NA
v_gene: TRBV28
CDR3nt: TGTGCCAGCAGTTTTGGGGGACTAGCGGGAGGGCCGTCGCTAGAAATAGAGACCCAGTACTTC
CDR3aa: CASSFGGLAGGPSLEIETQYF

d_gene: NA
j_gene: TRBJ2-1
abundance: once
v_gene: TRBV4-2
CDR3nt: TGTGCCAGCAGCCAGGAGAGACACAGCAATGAGCAGTTCTTC
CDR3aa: CASSQERHSNEQFF

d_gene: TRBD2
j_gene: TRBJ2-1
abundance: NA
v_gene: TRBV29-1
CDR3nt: TGCAGCGGGGGTGCGGGGGGCCCCATTTACAATGAGCAGTTCTTC
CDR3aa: CSGGAGGPIYNEQFF

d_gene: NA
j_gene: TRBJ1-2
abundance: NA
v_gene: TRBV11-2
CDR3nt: TGTGCCAGCAGCAACAGGGTTAACCAGAACTATGGCTACACCTTC
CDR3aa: CASSNRVNQNYGYTF

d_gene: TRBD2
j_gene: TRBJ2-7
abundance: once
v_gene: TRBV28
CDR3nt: TGTGCCAGCAGTGAAACTAGCGGGCCGTCCTACGAGCAGTACTTC
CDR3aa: CASSETSGPSYEQYF

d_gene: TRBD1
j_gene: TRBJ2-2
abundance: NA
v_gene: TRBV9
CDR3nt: TGTGCCAGCAGCGGAGGACAGGGGGTAACCGGGGAGCTGTTTTTT
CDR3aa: CASSGGQGVTGELFF

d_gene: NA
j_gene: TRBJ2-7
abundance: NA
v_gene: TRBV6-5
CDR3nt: TGTGCCAGCAACCTGACGCCCAGCGCCTACGAGCAGTACTTC
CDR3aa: CASNLTPSAYEQYF

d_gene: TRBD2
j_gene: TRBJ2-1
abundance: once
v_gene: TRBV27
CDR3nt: TGTGCCAGCAGTTCCTCCGGGACTAGCGGGTTCAATGAGCAGTTCTTC
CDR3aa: CASSSSGTSGFNEQFF

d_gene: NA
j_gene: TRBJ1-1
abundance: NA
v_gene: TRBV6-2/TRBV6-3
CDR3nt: TGTGCCAGCAGTCCACAGGGCAGCAACACTGAAGCTTTCTTT
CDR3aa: CASSPQGSNTEAFF

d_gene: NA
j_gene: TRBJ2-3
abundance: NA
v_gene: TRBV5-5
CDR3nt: TGTGCCAGCAGCTTGGAGGACTACACAGATACGCAGTATTTT
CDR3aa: CASSLEDYTDTQYF

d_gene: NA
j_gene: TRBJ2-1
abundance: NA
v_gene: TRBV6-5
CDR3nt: TGTGCCAGCACCGAAACCGGGAGAAATGAGCAGTTCTTC
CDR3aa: CASTETGRNEQFF

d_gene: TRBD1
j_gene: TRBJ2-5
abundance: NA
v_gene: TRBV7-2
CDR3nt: TGTGCCAGCAGGGGGGACAGGAAAGAGACCCAGTACTTC
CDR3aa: CASRGDRKETQYF

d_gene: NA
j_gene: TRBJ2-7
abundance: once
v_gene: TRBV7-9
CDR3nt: TGTGCCAGCAGCTTAACGGGGGTGATCAACTACGAGCAGTACTTC
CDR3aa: CASSLTGVINYEQYF

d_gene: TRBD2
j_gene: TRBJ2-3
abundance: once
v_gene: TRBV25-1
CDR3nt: TGTGCCAGCAGTGAAGAGCTAGCGGGCACAGATACGCAGTATTTT
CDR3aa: CASSEELAGTDTQYF

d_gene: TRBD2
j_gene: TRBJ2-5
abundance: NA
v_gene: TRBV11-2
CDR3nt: TGTGCCAGCAACCCAGGGGTAGGGACTAGCGGGGGGATCCAGTACTTC
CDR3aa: CASNPGVGTSGGIQYF

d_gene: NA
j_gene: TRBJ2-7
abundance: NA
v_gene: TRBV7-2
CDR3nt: TGTGCCAGCAGCACCCAACAGGGCTCCTACGAGCAGTACTTC
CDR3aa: CASSTQQGSYEQYF

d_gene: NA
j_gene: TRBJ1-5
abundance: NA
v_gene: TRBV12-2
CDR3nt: TGTGCAAGTCGCCCAAACCCGGGACGGTTACTAAATCAGCCCCAGCATTTT
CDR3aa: CASRPNPGRLLNQPQHF

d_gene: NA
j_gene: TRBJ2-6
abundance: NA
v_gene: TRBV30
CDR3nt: TGTGCCTGGACGGGGACTGGGGCCAACGTCCTGACTTTC
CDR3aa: CAWTGTGANVLTF

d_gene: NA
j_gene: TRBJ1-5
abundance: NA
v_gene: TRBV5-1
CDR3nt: TGCGCCAGCAGCCCTGGGGGAGGGTTGGAGCCCCAGCATTTT
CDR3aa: CASSPGGGLEPQHF

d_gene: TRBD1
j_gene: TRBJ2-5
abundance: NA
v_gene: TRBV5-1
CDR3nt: TGCGCCAGCAGCCAGCCGGGACAGGGCGTACAAGAGACCCAGTACTTC
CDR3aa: CASSQPGQGVQETQYF

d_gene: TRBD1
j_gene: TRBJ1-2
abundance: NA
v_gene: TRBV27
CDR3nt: TGTGCCAGCAGTCGAACCGGGACAGGCCCTTCTGGCTACACCTTC
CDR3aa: CASSRTGTGPSGYTF